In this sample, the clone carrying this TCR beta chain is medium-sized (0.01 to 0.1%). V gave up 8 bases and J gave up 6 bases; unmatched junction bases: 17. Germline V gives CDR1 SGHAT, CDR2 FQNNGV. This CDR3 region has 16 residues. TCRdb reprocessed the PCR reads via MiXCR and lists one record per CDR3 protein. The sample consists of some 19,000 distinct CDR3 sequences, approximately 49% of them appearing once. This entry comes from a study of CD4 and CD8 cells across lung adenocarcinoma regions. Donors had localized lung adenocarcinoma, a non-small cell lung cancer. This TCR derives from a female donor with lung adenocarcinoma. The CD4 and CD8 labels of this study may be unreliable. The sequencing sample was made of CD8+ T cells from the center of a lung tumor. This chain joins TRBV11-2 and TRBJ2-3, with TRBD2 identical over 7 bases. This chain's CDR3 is CASGSGTTLWGDTQYF. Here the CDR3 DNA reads TGTGCCAGCGGGTCCGGGACTACCCTTTGGGGTGATACGCAGTATTTT.